The 10 T cell receptor beta chains below were found in one sample sequenced in a study of control samples from healthy donors and cancer patients (dated by TCRdb to the early 2020s). The protocol used for the library was the immunoSEQ multiplex PCR assay. Sourced from immuneACCESS, this table was stored by TCRdb with only in-frame sequences that have V and J called. A share of the clones is absent; for the studies checked, an unresolved V gene accounts for under half, and the remainder has no known explanation. This sample is represented by about 120,000 clones; around 89% of them were singletons. The ten largest clones capture 2% to 2.5% of the sample. The sequenced sample consisted of blood. These receptors all come from a woman in her 70s in good health.

The sample holds one count of this clone. The V and J genes are TRBV6-5 and TRBJ2-7; 8 nucleotides agree with TRBD2. The germline gives CDR1 MNHEY, CDR2 SVGAGI. CDR3 length equals 14 residues. Germline trimming cut 6 bases from V and 2 bases from J; bases unmatched to any gene: 6. In nucleotides, the CDR3 is TGTGCCAGCAGCGCGGCGCGGGGGGCCTACGAGCAGTACTTC. It yields the protein CASSAARGAYEQYF.

The J gene is TRBJ2-3, the V gene TRBV6-1; D gene unclear. The CDR3 covers 13 residues. Germline values: CDR1 MNHNS, CDR2 SASEGT. V lost 1 base and J lost 8, with 10 bases in between. DNA of the CDR3: TGTGCCAGCAGTGAAGAAGGATGGATTACGCAGTATTTT. It specifies CASSEEGWITQYF.

The chain carries TRBV7-9 and TRBJ2-2; D may be TRBD2 (6 bases). Germline V gene data show CDR1 as SEHNR and CDR2 as FQNEAQ (reference sequence). V was shortened by 3 bases and J by 1 base, with 9 bases between the two germline ends. The CDR3 runs to 15 residues. The CDR3 region is CASSLEGMNTGELFF. The CDR3 DNA is TGTGCCAGCAGCTTGGAGGGCATGAACACCGGGGAGCTGTTTTTT.

This chain joins TRBV7-9 and TRBJ2-7; D possibly corresponds to TRBD2 (6 bases). This CDR3 region has 14 residues. Germline V CDR1 and CDR2: SEHNR, FQNEAQ (reference sequence). With 2 bases removed from V and 5 bases from J, the gap between germline ends came to 13 bases. The CDR3 protein is CASSLKEGTHEQYF. In DNA, the CDR3 is TGTGCCAGCAGCTTAAAGGAGGGGACCCACGAGCAGTACTTC.

The chain carries TRBV12-3 or TRBV12-4 and TRBJ1-1; the D gene is possibly TRBD1 (6 bases). V was pared by 3 bases and J by 7 bases, with 12 bases between. There are 13 residues in the CDR3. CDR3 amino acids: CASSFGGFIEAFF. CDR3 in DNA: TGTGCCAGCAGTTTTGGGGGCTTCATTGAAGCTTTCTTT.

The chain is built from TRBV15 and TRBJ2-7; D might be TRBD1 (6 bases). This CDR3 comprises 16 residues. The V gene's germline CDR1 is LNHNV and CDR2 YYDKDF (reference sequence). Trimming took off 3 bases at V and 3 bases at J, with 18 bases between the two ends. The DNA of the CDR3 is TGTGCCACCAGCAGCCTTTTCCAACAGGGTAACTACGAGCAGTACTTC. Translating it yields CATSSLFQQGNYEQYF. Based on the CDR3 plus reference TRBV15 and TRBJ2-7, the full variable domain is DAMVIQNPRYQVTQFGKPVTLSCSQTLNHNVMYWYQQKSSQAPKLLFHYYDKDFNNEADTPDNFQSRRPNTSFCFLDIRSPGLGDTAMYLCATSSLFQQGNYEQYFGPGTRLTVT.

The V gene is TRBV5-1, the J gene TRBJ1-2; D remains ambiguous. The V and J ends lost 4 bases and 8 bases respectively, with 18 bases between them. The CDR3 runs 14 residues. The germline V gene encodes CDR1 SGHRS and CDR2 YFSETQ. The CDR3 is CASSPLDGPWGYTF. The DNA for the CDR3 is TGCGCCAGCAGCCCACTCGACGGGCCGTGGGGCTACACCTTC.

The V gene is TRBV27, the J gene TRBJ1-2; D is undetermined. Trimming shortened V by 5 bases and J by 7 bases, and 17 bases separated the two germline ends. This CDR3 spans 14 amino acids. Germline V gives CDR1 MNHEY, CDR2 SMNVEV (reference sequence). CDR3 protein: CASSPREGPGGYTF. CDR3 sequence (DNA): TGTGCCAGCAGTCCCCGCGAAGGGCCGGGTGGCTACACCTTC.

The CDR3 is CASSSGTGIYGYTF. CDR3 sequence (DNA): TGCGCCAGCAGCTCCGGGACAGGGATCTATGGCTACACCTTC. The rearrangement links TRBV5-1 to TRBJ1-2, with 9 bases aligning to TRBD1. This CDR3 contains 14 residues. Germline V CDR1 and CDR2: SGHRS, YFSETQ. With V trimmed by 3 bases and J by 4 bases, 4 bases remained unmatched.

The chain uses TRBV7-3 and TRBJ2-3; D is perhaps TRBD1 or TRBD2 (6 bases each). The CDR3 is 16 amino acids. The V gene lost 1 base and the J gene lost 0 bases, with 11 bases spanning the gap. Germline lookup yields CDR1 SGHTA and CDR2 FQGTGA. The CDR3 DNA follows: TGTGCCAGCAGCTTAAATCCGGGGGCGAGCACAGATACGCAGTATTTT. Translating it yields CASSLNPGASTDTQYF.